The clone carrying this TCR beta chain was recorded many times. The antigen is unknown. Amplification of TCR beta CDR3 regions used RNA as the template. The HTBI primer set was used in a first-round RT-PCR of the TCR CDR3. TCRdb passed the multiplex PCR reads through MiXCR, listing each CDR3 protein once. The data hold around 300,000 distinct CDR3 sequences, with around 20% observed a single time. The CDR3 sequence is 16 residues long. The germline gives CDR1 MDHEN, CDR2 SYDVKM. V was shortened by 1 base and J by 1 base, with 13 bases between the two germline ends. The sample belongs to a study of T cells in Graves' hyperthyroidism and ophthalmopathy. The study's findings and limits: The model's output predicted ophthalmopathy at a median of roughly 6 months prior to onset. Most thyroid clonotypes expanded above 0.001 appeared in blood too.

Clinical symptoms, serum thyroxine and TRAb, thyroid ultrasound and orbital computed tomography were used for the diagnoses. V usage is TRBV28 and J usage is TRBJ1-1; D gene ambiguous. The receptor comes from a man aged 25-45 years with Graves' ophthalmopathy. Sequenced: blood. The CDR3 coding sequence is TGTGCCAGCAGTTTATCCCAGACCCTGGGGAACACTGAAGCTTTCTTT. Its translation is CASSLSQTLGNTEAFF.